What follows describes a single T cell receptor (beta chain). What it binds is not known. The sample is drawn from a study of cytomegalovirus exposure and HLA in healthy donors. About the research overall: Of the donors genotyped, about 390 in all, 75% to 90% fell in the Caucasian-associated ancestry cluster. Whole-study findings and limits: For presence/absence analyses, sequencing depth was assumed to be roughly uniform across donors.

PCR amplification relied on 60 Vbeta primers (plus 13 Jbeta primers). Some clones are missing from TCRdb's copy, which holds only in-frame ones; the method was immunoSEQ multiplex PCR. The top ten hold 12% of the sample, which has around 67,000 clones, 80% to 90% seen once. Each donor was healthy, and each was a bone marrow donor. Germline assignment: CDR1 ENHRY and CDR2 SYGVKD. V was clipped by 8 bases and J by 3 bases; unmatched bases: 6. The CDR3 totals 13 residues. The V call is TRBV10-3, the J call TRBJ1-1; 7 bases are a match to TRBD1. Sequencing was carried out using PBMCs. The receptor's source is a woman aged 25-40 years in good health and CMV-seropositive. The CDR3 sequence: CAISADRDTEAFF. CDR3 DNA: TGTGCCATCTCTGCTGACAGGGACACTGAAGCTTTCTTT.